Listed here is a single TCR beta chain. Antigen: not known. This record comes from a study of T cell responses to AZD1222 COVID-19 vaccine. Study findings and constraints: It was only after the peak T cell response that any repertoires were sampled. Baseline seropositivity occurred in only a handful of AZD1222 recipients. Unmutated variant regions reportedly attract nearly half of all spike-specific TCRs.

The junction had 13 bases not matched to a gene; V was cut back by 5 bases and J by 7 bases. Germline-derived CDR1 and CDR2 are SGHTA and FQGNSA. The CDR3 spans 16 residues. This table comes from immunoSEQ multiplex PCR, and its TCRdb copy is limited to in-frame clones, with some not included. The sample has roughly 30,000 clones, about 80% seen once. The specimen comprised peripheral blood, sampled 28 days after the second AZD1222 dose. This clonotype originated in an adult who received the AZD1222 COVID-19 vaccine. The chain has TRBV7-2 and TRBJ2-7; 11 bases line up with TRBD2. The CDR3 DNA follows: TGTGCCAGCAGCCAAGGGACTAGCGGAGGCCAGGGGGAGCAGTACGTC. Translating gives CASSQGTSGGQGEQYV.